A single T cell receptor (beta chain) is shown here with its context. The antigen remains unidentified. Compared with germline, one end of the junction differs, possibly owing to a read error. Unsorted bulk tissue (roughly 17-32 mg) underwent RNA and DNA co-extraction. The patients lived with chronic HBV infection and had not yet received any treatment. This entry belongs to a study of tumor-infiltrating lymphocytes in primary liver carcinoma. Findings and limits, study-wide: Relative to tumor region pairs, the tumor-adjacent and tumor-blood pairs showed overlap that was lower.

From about 0.5 ug of total RNA, TCR beta-specific cDNA was reverse-transcribed using a constant-region primer. Three-round nested multiplex PCR performed with slightly modified ARM-PCR produced the TCR beta libraries. TCRdb ran MiXCR on the multiplex PCR reads and lists one entry per CDR3 protein. The table includes around 190,000 distinct CDR3 sequences, around four fifths detected once. This TCR came from a man aged 35-49 years with primary liver carcinoma and hepatitis B virus infection. The sample consisted of tumor tissue from primary liver carcinoma.

CDR3 protein: CASNLGSGTSGSYEQYF. CDR3 bases: TGTGCCAGCAACTTAGGGTCCGGGACTAGCGGAAGCTACGAGCAGTACTTC. The chain recombines TRBV7-9 with TRBJ2-7; TRBD2 matches at 11 bases. Looked up from germline, CDR1 is SEHNR and CDR2 is FQNEAQ (reference sequence). This CDR3 region has 17 residues.